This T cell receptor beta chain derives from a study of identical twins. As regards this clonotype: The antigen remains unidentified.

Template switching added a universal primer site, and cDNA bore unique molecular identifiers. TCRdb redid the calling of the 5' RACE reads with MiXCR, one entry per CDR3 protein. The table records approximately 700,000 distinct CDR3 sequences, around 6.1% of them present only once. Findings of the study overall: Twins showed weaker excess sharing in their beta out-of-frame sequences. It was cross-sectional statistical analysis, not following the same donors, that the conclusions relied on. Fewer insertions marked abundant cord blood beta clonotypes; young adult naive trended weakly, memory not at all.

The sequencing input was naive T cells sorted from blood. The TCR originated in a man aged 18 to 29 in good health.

The CDR3 DNA reads TGTGCCAGCAGCTTATTGTCAATGCAAAGGAGCTCCTACAATGAGCAGTTCTTC. This encodes CASSLLSMQRSSYNEQFF. The chain joins TRBV11-2 to TRBJ2-1; D is unclear. From germline, CDR1 is SGHAT and CDR2 FQNNGV. Between the trimmed V and J ends, which lost 2 bases and 0 bases, there was a span of 17 bases. The CDR3 contains 18 residues.